The 15 T cell receptor beta chains below come from one sample, sequenced in a study of CD8+ T cells in alopecia areata. The authors extracted RNA and reverse transcribed it into cDNA as the sequencing template. Sequencing was performed with immunoSEQ multiplex PCR; in TCRdb, only in-frame clones are kept and a portion is missing. The data contain more than 90,000 clones, roughly two thirds of them singletons. Sample: CD4+ T cells sorted from blood. The receptors derive from a human donor in good health.

This sequence joins TRBV4-1 and TRBJ2-7; D remains ambiguous. With 2 bases removed from V and 4 bases from J, the gap between germline ends came to 12 bases. The germline V gene has CDR1 MGHRA and CDR2 YSYEKL. The CDR3 loop spans 14 amino acids. The CDR3 DNA sequence: TGCGCCAGCAGCCAATCCCGGCAGCCATACGAGCAGTACTTC. It codes for CASSQSRQPYEQYF.

The chain couples TRBV11-2 to TRBJ2-5; D gene uncertain. Per the germline V gene, CDR1 is SGHAT and CDR2 is FQNNGV. The CDR3 spans 14 residues. With 0 bases removed from V and 0 bases from J, the gap between germline ends came to 5 bases. CDR3 amino acids: CASSLDGHQETQYF. In DNA, the CDR3 is TGTGCCAGCAGCTTAGATGGCCACCAAGAGACCCAGTACTTC.

This clone was found a few times. The genes are TRBV12-5 and TRBJ2-7; 8 bases align to TRBD1. The germline CDR1 and CDR2 sequences are LGHNT and FRNRAP. This CDR3 contains 14 residues. V was clipped by 1 base and J by 5 bases; unmatched bases: 4. The CDR3 DNA reads TGTGCTAGTGGTTTGGGGGACAGGACCAACGAGCAGTACTTC. It encodes CASGLGDRTNEQYF.

The rearrangement joins TRBV29-1 to TRBJ2-1; TRBD2 might be the D (5 bases). The germline V gene encodes CDR1 SQVTM and CDR2 ANQGSEA. V was shortened by 5 bases and J by 0 bases, with 11 bases between the two germline ends. This CDR3 region has 14 residues. The CDR3 spells CSVLRGNSYNEQFF. In DNA form, the CDR3 reads TGCAGCGTTCTCCGGGGTAACTCCTACAATGAGCAGTTCTTC.

This chain links TRBV9 with TRBJ2-3; D is possibly TRBD2 (6 bases). Trimming left V 4 bases short and J 3 bases short, with 9 bases between. From germline, CDR1 is SGDLS and CDR2 YYNGEE. CDR3 length: 13 amino acids. The CDR3 DNA reads TGTGCCAGCAGCTGGAGGGCGACAGATACGCAGTATTTT. Protein sequence: CASSWRATDTQYF.

The chain is built from TRBV5-1 and TRBJ2-1, with TRBD2 matching 12 bases. The CDR3 extends over 16 amino acids. V lost 0 bases and J lost 6; bases outside the gene matches: 4. Germline CDR1 and CDR2: SGHRS and YFSETQ. The CDR3 region is CASSLAGLAGFNEQFF. Here the CDR3 DNA reads TGCGCCAGCAGCTTGGCCGGACTAGCGGGGTTCAATGAGCAGTTCTTC.

The sample holds one count of this clone. CDR3 protein: CASSFLGASTDTQYF. Here the CDR3 DNA reads TGTGCCAGCAGCTTTTTAGGGGCTAGCACAGATACGCAGTATTTT. This chain connects TRBV5-4 to TRBJ2-3; a possible D gene is TRBD1 (5 bases). Trimming removed 2 bases at V and 0 bases at J, with 10 bases between. The CDR3 is 15 residues long. Looked up from germline, CDR1 is SGHNT and CDR2 is YYREEE (reference sequence).

J is TRBJ2-5 and V is TRBV4-2; 9 bases are shared with TRBD2. Germline values: CDR1 LGHNA, CDR2 YNFKEQ. V lost 4 bases to trimming and J lost 4 bases; unmatched junction nucleotides: 10. The CDR3 loop spans 16 amino acids. As DNA, the CDR3 is TGTGCCAGCAGCCGGGCCGTAGCGGGGGAGGGAGAGACCCAGTACTTC. This translates into CASSRAVAGEGETQYF.

This chain connects TRBV2 to TRBJ2-7; weak D call: TRBD2 (5 bases). V was cut by 3 bases and J by 2 bases, with 14 bases left in between. CDR1 is SNHLY, CDR2 FYNNEI, per germline. The CDR3 length is 15 residues. The CDR3 nucleotides read TGTGCCAGCAGTGAGGAGGAGGTTAGCACCTACGAGCAGTACTTC. Residues: CASSEEEVSTYEQYF.

The V gene is TRBV5-1, the J gene TRBJ1-1, with D perhaps matching TRBD1 (6 bases). The CDR3 length is 17 residues. The V gene's germline CDR1 is SGHRS and CDR2 YFSETQ. Trimming stripped 7 bases from V and 6 bases from J, with 28 bases between. CDR3 in DNA: TGCGCCAGCTCCTGGGACATCAATCCCTCAGACTCTGCTGAAGCTTTCTTT. Amino acids: CASSWDINPSDSAEAFF.

The chain uses TRBV4-1 and TRBJ2-5, with 7 bases matching TRBD1. This CDR3 contains 13 residues. V shed 6 bases and J 7 bases; nucleotides not matched to a gene: 8. The germline V gene has CDR1 MGHRA and CDR2 YSYEKL. CDR3 nucleotides: TGCGCCAGCAGGCAACAGGGGCTTGGGACCCAGTACTTC. It specifies CASRQQGLGTQYF.

In this sample, this clone turned up a few times. The chain links TRBV13 to TRBJ2-5; D is unresolved. From germline, CDR1 is PRHDT and CDR2 FYEKMQ (reference sequence). V lost 6 bases to trimming and J lost 1 base, with 9 bases between them. The CDR3 covers 13 residues. CDR3 nucleotides: TGTGCCAGCAGGCGAGCAGTCCAAGAGACCCAGTACTTC. Its translation: CASRRAVQETQYF.

J is TRBJ1-6 and V is TRBV30; the D gene is possibly TRBD1 (6 bases). Germline V gene lookup returns CDR1 GTSNPN and CDR2 SVGIG (reference sequence). The CDR3 length is 17 residues. Trimming stripped 3 bases from V and 5 bases from J, with 20 bases between. The CDR3 protein is CAWSPGHRLLNNSPLHF. CDR3 DNA sequence: TGTGCCTGGAGCCCGGGACATCGCCTCCTGAATAATTCACCCCTCCACTTT.

The V call is TRBV6-6, the J call TRBJ1-1; D gene uncertain. Trimming removed 6 bases from V and 2 bases from J, with 10 bases in between. Germline values: CDR1 MNHNY, CDR2 SVGAGI (reference sequence). This CDR3 spans 13 amino acids. The CDR3 loop reads CASSQLLNTEAFF. CDR3 in DNA: TGTGCCAGCAGCCAACTTCTTAACACTGAAGCTTTCTTT.

This clone has a handful of counts. The rearrangement links TRBV29-1 to TRBJ1-2, with D possibly matching TRBD1 (6 bases). CDR1 is SQVTM and CDR2 is ANQGSEA in the germline V gene. Trimming stripped 7 bases from V and 4 bases from J, with 19 bases between. This CDR3 contains 14 residues. Here the CDR3 reads CSGLTRDKFYGYTF. The CDR3 DNA follows: TGCAGCGGACTCACCAGGGACAAATTCTATGGCTACACCTTC.